The source of this T cell receptor (beta chain) is a study of blood T cell repertoires in COVID-19. Study overall: Samples came from the United States, Italy and Spain, spanning acute and convalescent COVID-19. Sources were T cells, B-cell-depleted T cells, or PBMCs; the material itself was cDNA or gDNA.

This clone was seen just once. Authors' data handling: From reference gene primer amplification, estimates of nucleated cell counts were derived. Assay: immunoSEQ multiplex PCR; the TCRdb copy retains only in-frame clones and omits some. V and J calls and clone size are those listed in that table; D and trimming were worked out from the DNA. Of 100,000 to 150,000 clones listed, about 89% are singletons. From germline, CDR1 is LNHDA and CDR2 SQIVND (reference sequence). The CDR3 extends over 14 amino acids. Between the trimmed V and J ends, which lost 5 bases and 7 bases, there was a span of 17 bases. Seattle-derived patients entered the study during active infection and were followed longitudinally.

Sequenced: peripheral blood. The clonotype was recovered from a woman in her 70s with COVID-19, enrolled during active disease. The rearrangement links TRBV19 to TRBJ2-5; D perhaps matches TRBD2 (5 bases). CDR3 in amino acids: CASSLGLDLGTQYF. In nucleotides, the CDR3 is TGTGCCAGTAGTCTAGGACTGGATCTCGGGACCCAGTACTTC.